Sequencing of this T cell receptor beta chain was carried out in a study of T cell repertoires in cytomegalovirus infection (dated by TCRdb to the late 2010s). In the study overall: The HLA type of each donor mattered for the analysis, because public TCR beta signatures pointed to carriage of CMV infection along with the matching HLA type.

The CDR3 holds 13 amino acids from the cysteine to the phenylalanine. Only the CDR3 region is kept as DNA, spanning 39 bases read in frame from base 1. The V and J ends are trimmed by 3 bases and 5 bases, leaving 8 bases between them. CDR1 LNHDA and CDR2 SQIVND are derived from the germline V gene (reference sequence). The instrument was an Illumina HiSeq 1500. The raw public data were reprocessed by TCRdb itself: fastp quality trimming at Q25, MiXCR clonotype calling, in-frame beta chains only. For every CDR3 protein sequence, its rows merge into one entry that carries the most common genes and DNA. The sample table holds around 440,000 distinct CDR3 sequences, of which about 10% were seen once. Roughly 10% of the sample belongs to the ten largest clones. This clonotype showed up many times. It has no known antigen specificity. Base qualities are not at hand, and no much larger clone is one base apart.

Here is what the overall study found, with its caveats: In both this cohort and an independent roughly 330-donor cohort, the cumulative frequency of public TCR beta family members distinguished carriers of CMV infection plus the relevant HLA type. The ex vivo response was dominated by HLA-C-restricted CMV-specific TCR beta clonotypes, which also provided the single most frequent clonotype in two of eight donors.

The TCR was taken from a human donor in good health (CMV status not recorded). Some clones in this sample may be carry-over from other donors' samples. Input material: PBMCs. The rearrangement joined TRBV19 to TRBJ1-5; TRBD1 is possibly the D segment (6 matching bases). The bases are TGTGCCAGTAGTATCAACAGGGATCAGCCCCAGCATTTT. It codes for CASSINRDQPQHF.